Presented here are 5 T cell receptor beta chains from one specimen sequenced in a study of human versus mouse CDR3 diversity and MHC coevolution. TCRdb's table, derived via immunoSEQ multiplex PCR, lists solely in-frame clones and lacks some. The sample consists of around 77,000 clones, about 90% of them appearing once. Sequenced: naive CD4+ T cells from blood. Subset given: CD45RO-negative CD62L-positive naive CD4 T cells. These receptors came from a person aged 30 to 69 in good health.

The rearrangement uses TRBV27 and TRBJ2-3; 10 positions agree with TRBD2. The germline CDR1 and CDR2 sequences are MNHEY and SMNVEV (reference sequence). There are 16 residues in the CDR3. The junction had 7 bases not matched to a gene; V was cut back by 5 bases and J by 2 bases. The CDR3 is CASSTRLAGDTDTQYF. In nucleotides, the CDR3 is TGTGCCAGCAGTACCCGACTAGCGGGTGACACAGATACGCAGTATTTT.

V is TRBV19 and J is TRBJ1-1, with D possibly matching TRBD1 (6 bases). Germline V lookup: CDR1 LNHDA, CDR2 SQIVND (reference sequence). Trimming pared 6 bases from V and 2 bases from J, leaving 13 bases between. The length of the CDR3 is 14 residues. The CDR3 DNA reads as TGTGCCAGTAGGATCGGACAGATTAACACTGAAGCTTTCTTT. Translated, it gives CASRIGQINTEAFF.

The genes are TRBV30 and TRBJ2-2; D perhaps matches TRBD1 (6 bases). Per germline, CDR1 GTSNPN and CDR2 SVGIG (reference sequence). Deletions cut 8 bases from V and 1 base from J, with 11 bases between. This CDR3 spans 13 amino acids. The CDR3 reads CAGTGMNTGELFF. CDR3 nucleotide sequence: TGTGCCGGTACAGGGATGAACACCGGGGAGCTGTTTTTT.

The chain combines TRBV28 with TRBJ1-2, with 7 bases lining up with TRBD1. Germline CDR1 and CDR2: MDHEN and SYDVKM. The CDR3 spans 13 residues. The ends lost 5 bases at V and 4 bases at J; junction bases unmatched: 4. The CDR3 loop is CASSPTGTYGYTF. CDR3 sequence (DNA): TGTGCCAGCAGTCCGACAGGGACCTATGGCTACACCTTC.

The V gene is TRBV30, the J gene TRBJ1-1; 7 nucleotides line up with TRBD1. Trimming cost V 3 bases and J 4 bases; bases outside gene matches: 5. The CDR3 totals 13 residues. The germline gives CDR1 GTSNPN, CDR2 SVGIG (reference sequence). Written as DNA, the CDR3 is TGTGCCTGGAGGCCAGGGGGGTTCACTGAAGCTTTCTTT. Its translation is CAWRPGGFTEAFF. Full variable domain (missing parts from reference TRBV30 and TRBJ1-1): SQTIHQWPATLVQPVGSPLSLECTVEGTSNPNLYWYRQAAGRGLQLLFYSVGIGQISSEVPQNLSASRPQDRQFILSSKKLLLSDSGFYLCAWRPGGFTEAFFGQGTRLTVV.